What follows is one T cell receptor beta chain and its context. Sequence at one end of the junction differs from germline and may be a read error. These data belong to a study of identical twins. The CDR3 contains 15 residues. MiXCR, applied by TCRdb to the 5' RACE reads, yields one record per CDR3 protein. This table holds roughly 1,500,000 distinct CDR3 sequences, about 32% found once. This chain joins TRBV12-3 or TRBV12-4 and TRBJ2-3, with D tentatively TRBD2 (5 bases). Sequences were obtained from cord blood. This clonotype was obtained from a newborn girl in good health. Written as DNA, the CDR3 is TGTGCCAGCAGTTTAAGAGGTCGGCGGGCAGATATGCAGTATTTT. It is translated as CASSLRGRRADMQYF.